The T cell receptor (beta chain) described here comes from a study of control samples from healthy donors and cancer patients (dated by TCRdb to the early 2020s). The library was obtained by the immunoSEQ multiplex PCR assay. TCRdb carries this immuneACCESS record with in-frame sequences only. Its versions omit some clonotypes, under half of them owing to an unresolved V gene in the studies checked, with the rest unexplained. This sample is represented by over 90,000 clones; 90% to 95% of them were singletons. About 2.5% of the sample is in the top ten clones. About this clone: Its antigen target is currently unknown. No base-level quality is on record; no much larger clone is a single base apart.

V gives up 4 bases and J gives up 2 bases, and the segment between their germline ends measures 5 bases. The CDR3 runs 11 amino acids, cysteine and phenylalanine included. CDR3 DNA is the only sequence kept; it has 33 bases, read in frame from the first base. The germline V gene (reference sequence) gives CDR1 as GTSNPN and CDR2 as SVGIG. The chain is assembled from TRBV30 and TRBJ2-5; the D gene remains uncertain. Sequenced input: blood. The clonotype originates from a young woman in good health. At the DNA level, the sequence is TGTGCCTGGAAAGAGCAAGAGACCCAGTACTTC. Its translation reads: CAWKEQETQYF.